Here is one TCR beta chain with its context. The CDR3 totals 12 residues. Germline V gene lookup returns CDR1 KGHSH and CDR2 LQKENI. V was trimmed by 1 base and J by 3 bases, leaving 1 base between them. The data were produced by immunoSEQ multiplex PCR, yet TCRdb's version contains in-frame clones alone and is incomplete. The table has 130,000 or so clones, roughly 85% seen once; the top ten hold 7.9%. This specimen comes from a study of T cell responses to AZD1222 COVID-19 vaccine. This sequence was found in an adult who received the MenACWY meningococcal vaccine as a control. This material consisted of peripheral blood, taken 28 days after the second dose of the MenACWY control vaccine. The chain recombines TRBV18 with TRBJ1-3; D not certain. DNA for the CDR3: TGTGCCAGCTCACCACTTGGAAACACCATATATTTT. As protein: CASSPLGNTIYF.